The clone carrying this T cell receptor beta chain came up once. The data derive from a study of cytomegalovirus exposure and HLA in healthy donors. Amplification used 60 Vbeta primers and 13 Jbeta primers. Assay: immunoSEQ multiplex PCR; the TCRdb copy retains only in-frame clones and omits some. The sample shows 150,000 to 200,000 clones, around 81% of them seen only once. CDR1 and CDR2 from the germline V gene are SGDLS and YYNGEE. The V end lost 1 base, the J end lost 4 bases, and 13 bases lay between the germline ends. The CDR3 covers 15 residues. The clonotype comes from a man younger than 30 in good health and CMV-seronegative. Material for sequencing was PBMCs. The rearrangement uses TRBV9 and TRBJ2-3; TRBD2 might be the D (5 bases). Written as DNA, the CDR3 is TGTGCCAGCAGCGTAACACGGGAATCACCAGATACGCAGTATTTT. Translation gives CASSVTRESPDTQYF.